The 28 T cell receptor beta chains in this list originate from one sample, sequenced in a study of sequential checkpoint blockade in melanoma. Repertoires were generated with immunoSEQ multiplex PCR, while TCRdb's copy carries only in-frame clones and drops some. The table lists over a thousand clones, about a fifth of them singletons, with 12% in the top ten. Treatment in this sample: randomized to nivolumab then ipilimumab (arm A) or the reverse (arm B). Sequencing was performed on tumor tissue (inferred from file names), taken from a patient given nivolumab and ipilimumab in sequence. The source of these receptors is a human donor with melanoma.

The table lists this clone with a few counts. This rearrangement joins TRBV28 to TRBJ2-7, with a weak D call TRBD2 (6 bases). The germline V and J ends were trimmed by 7 bases and 7 bases, with 26 bases remaining between them. CDR1 is MDHEN, CDR2 SYDVKM, per germline. The CDR3 contains 16 residues. CDR3 coding DNA: TGTGCCAGCACTTCCATTGGGGGGACGGATGCTCGAGAGCAGTACTTC. It is translated as CASTSIGGTDAREQYF.

The sample holds a few counts of this clone. This chain joins TRBV6-8 and TRBJ2-1, with D possibly being TRBD2 (6 bases). The V gene lost 10 bases and the J gene lost 7 bases, with 23 bases spanning the gap. Germline lookup yields CDR1 MNHGY and CDR2 SAAAGT. The CDR3 spans 15 residues. For the CDR3, the DNA is TGTGCCACGGGGGAAAACGGGACCCCCGGGAATGAGCAGTTCTTC. It yields the protein CATGENGTPGNEQFF.

Sample share makes this clone medium-sized (0.01 to 0.1%). The rearrangement links TRBV2 to TRBJ1-1; no clear D gene. Germline CDR1 reads SNHLY; CDR2 reads FYNNEI. The CDR3 is 17 amino acids. With 6 bases removed from V and 8 bases from J, the gap between germline ends came to 28 bases. The CDR3 DNA is TGTGCCAGCAGCCCTCTAAGAAGCGGAGAGGCTGAAATCGAAGCTTTCTTT. It specifies CASSPLRSGEAEIEAFF.

This clone was seen only a few times. This chain connects TRBV30 to TRBJ1-3; D remains unclear. Germline CDR1 GTSNPN, CDR2 SVGIG (reference sequence). V lost 4 bases to trimming and J lost 2 bases, with 12 bases between them. CDR3 length equals 14 residues. CDR3 nucleotide sequence: TGTGCCTGGAAATCTGGGTTCACTGGAAACACCATATATTTT. Its translation is CAWKSGFTGNTIYF.

This chain links TRBV18 with TRBJ1-1; D is perhaps TRBD1 (5 bases). Germline CDR1 and CDR2: KGHSH and LQKENI. Trimming stripped 0 bases from V and 2 bases from J, with 13 bases between. The CDR3 has 16 residues. This chain's CDR3 is CASSPPTAILNTEAFF. Written as DNA, the CDR3 is TGTGCCAGCTCACCACCGACAGCAATCTTAAACACTGAAGCTTTCTTT.

This chain joins TRBV9 and TRBJ2-3; 8 positions agree with TRBD2. V lost 3 bases and J lost 14; bases outside the gene matches: 20. Germline CDR1 is SGDLS and CDR2 is YYNGEE. This CDR3 has 16 residues. The CDR3 DNA reads as TGTGCCAGCAGCGCATCCCAGAGAGCGGGGGTAACCGTAGCGTATTTT. Its protein product is CASSASQRAGVTVAYF.

By share, this clone counts as medium-sized (0.01 to 0.1%). The chain is built from TRBV11-3 and TRBJ1-3; perhaps TRBD1 as D (6 bases). CDR1 is SGHNT and CDR2 is YENEEA in the germline V gene. Trimming left V 5 bases short and J 2 bases short, with 10 bases between. The CDR3 runs to 14 residues. The CDR3: CASSQQGAGNTIYF. As DNA, the CDR3 is TGTGCCAGCAGCCAACAGGGAGCTGGAAACACCATATATTTT.

This clone is medium-sized (0.01 to 0.1%). This chain connects TRBV6-8 to TRBJ1-2; 9 nucleotides match TRBD1. The germline V gene has CDR1 MNHGY and CDR2 SAAAGT. The junction had 5 bases not matched to a gene; V was cut back by 5 bases and J by 7 bases. CDR3 size: 13 residues. The CDR3 loop reads CASSGQGIAGYTF. The CDR3, as DNA: TGTGCCAGCAGTGGACAGGGGATCGCTGGCTACACCTTC.

The chain employs TRBV30 and TRBJ2-1; perhaps D is TRBD1 or TRBD2 (5 bases each). This CDR3 has 15 residues. Germline V gives CDR1 GTSNPN, CDR2 SVGIG (reference sequence). The V end was cut by 2 bases, the J end by 8 bases, with 19 bases between. The CDR3 loop is CAWSSPGPPGHEQFF. The CDR3 nucleotides read TGTGCCTGGAGTTCACCGGGCCCCCCGGGGCATGAGCAGTTCTTC.

The chain links TRBV5-1 to TRBJ2-7, with TRBD2 matching over 15 bases. Germline CDR1 and CDR2: SGHRS and YFSETQ. J gave up 0 bases and V 5 bases, and 9 bases lay outside the gene matches. The CDR3 extends over 18 amino acids. Here the CDR3 reads CASSLTGTSGRLSYEQYF. Here the CDR3 DNA reads TGCGCCAGCAGTTTAACCGGGACTAGCGGGAGGCTCTCCTACGAGCAGTACTTC.

In its sample, this clone ranks as large. This chain joins TRBV9 and TRBJ1-1, with 8 positions matching TRBD1. This CDR3 has 15 residues. Trimming at V came to 4 bases and at J to 0 bases, leaving 5 bases not matched to a gene. CDR1 is SGDLS and CDR2 is YYNGEE in the germline V gene. The CDR3 spells CASSIQGGVNTEAFF. DNA of the CDR3: TGTGCCAGCAGCATACAGGGGGGCGTGAACACTGAAGCTTTCTTT.

This clone was detected a few times. The rearrangement joins TRBV6-7 to TRBJ2-5; possibly TRBD2 for D (7 bases). TRBV6-7 is noted as an ORF with a role that remains uncertain. The CDR3 spans 18 residues. The V gene lost 6 bases and the J gene lost 1 base, with 24 bases spanning the gap. The CDR3 bases are TGTGCCAGCAGCTGGGAATCCGGGGGGCTGAGGGCCCAAGAGACCCAGTACTTC. Translating gives CASSWESGGLRAQETQYF.

V gene TRBV19 combines with J gene TRBJ2-1; unclear D gene. The germline gives CDR1 LNHDA, CDR2 SQIVND (reference sequence). Trimming removed 1 base from V and 1 base from J, with 8 bases in between. The CDR3 has 15 amino acids. The CDR3 is CASSIAGSSYNEQFF. DNA of the CDR3: TGTGCCAGTAGTATAGCCGGATCGTCCTACAATGAGCAGTTCTTC.

This clone appeared a few times. This rearrangement joins TRBV5-1 to TRBJ2-1; TRBD1 agrees at 9 bases. This CDR3 is built from 14 residues. From germline, CDR1 is SGHRS and CDR2 YFSETQ. V trimming: 4 bases; J trimming: 12 bases; junction bases outside the gene matches: 11. The DNA of the CDR3 is TGCGCCAGCAGCACGGGACAGGGAAGTTATGGGCAGTTCTTC. Amino acids: CASSTGQGSYGQFF.

This clone is labeled as large. This sequence joins TRBV15 and TRBJ2-3, with 14 bases lining up with TRBD2. The CDR3 runs 21 residues. CDR1 and CDR2 from the germline V gene are LNHNV and YYDKDF (reference sequence). With 0 bases clipped from V and 6 bases from J, the junction kept 17 bases outside the gene matches. CDR3 DNA: TGTGCCACCAGCAGAGATCAGTGGGGGACTAGCGGGAGTAGTGGCAGGGATACGCAGTATTTT. Translation gives CATSRDQWGTSGSSGRDTQYF.

This clone was picked up a small number of times. The chain joins TRBV9 to TRBJ2-5; weak D call: TRBD2 (6 bases). V dropped 4 bases and J dropped 2 bases, with 12 bases sitting between them. The germline gives CDR1 SGDLS, CDR2 YYNGEE. CDR3 length: 14 amino acids. The CDR3 is CASSPGVKQETQYF. For the CDR3, the DNA is TGTGCCAGCAGCCCGGGAGTCAAACAAGAGACCCAGTACTTC.

This rearrangement joins TRBV19 to TRBJ1-4, with D tentatively TRBD1 (6 bases). The germline CDR1 and CDR2 sequences are LNHDA and SQIVND (reference sequence). CDR3 size: 15 residues. V was pared by 5 bases and J by 2 bases, with 12 bases between. This CDR3 is CASSPGERTNEKLFF. DNA for the CDR3: TGTGCCAGTAGTCCAGGGGAGCGGACTAATGAAAAACTGTTTTTT. The full variable domain, in which reference TRBV19 and TRBJ1-4 provide the parts outside the CDR3, is DGGITQSPKYLFRKEGQNVTLSCEQNLNHDAMYWYRQDPGQGLRLIYYSQIVNDFQKGDIAEGYSVSREKKESFPLTVTSAQKNPTAFYLCASSPGERTNEKLFFGSGTQLSVL.

By frequency in the sample, this clone is hyperexpanded. This chain uses TRBV28 with TRBJ2-7; D unresolved. The germline V and J ends were trimmed by 3 bases and 0 bases, with 21 bases remaining between them. The germline V gene encodes CDR1 MDHEN and CDR2 SYDVKM. The CDR3 extends over 18 amino acids. CDR3 bases: TGTGCCAGCAGTTTGGGAAGGGTTTGGGCCAACCACTCCTACGAGCAGTACTTC. It codes for CASSLGRVWANHSYEQYF.

This clone is medium-sized (0.01 to 0.1%) in the sample. This CDR3 is CASSPGLISGNTIYF. The CDR3 coding sequence is TGTGCCAGCAGCCCGGGACTGATCTCTGGAAACACCATATATTTT. The chain carries TRBV9 and TRBJ1-3; tentatively, D is TRBD1 (5 bases). V dropped 4 bases and J dropped 0 bases, with 11 bases sitting between them. The CDR3 sequence is 15 residues long. Germline loops: CDR1 SGDLS, CDR2 YYNGEE.

The V and J genes are TRBV19 and TRBJ1-5, with unresolved D. This CDR3 contains 15 residues. Germline loops: CDR1 LNHDA, CDR2 SQIVND (reference sequence). The germline V and J ends were trimmed by 2 bases and 0 bases, with 8 bases remaining between them. Here the CDR3 reads CASSINPYSNQPQHF. DNA of the CDR3: TGTGCCAGTAGTATAAATCCCTATAGCAATCAGCCCCAGCATTTT.

The CDR3 DNA reads TGTGCCGTCGAGTCGGTGGGAAGCTACGAGCAGTACTTC. Protein sequence: CAVESVGSYEQYF. This chain links TRBV2 with TRBJ2-7, with D hard to call. V was cut by 11 bases and J by 3 bases, with 17 bases left in between. The germline CDR1 and CDR2 sequences are SNHLY and FYNNEI. This CDR3 is built from 13 residues. Using reference TRBV2 and TRBJ2-7 for the parts outside the CDR3, the full variable domain is EPEVTQTPSHQVTQMGQEVILRCVPISNHLYFYWYRQILGQKVEFLVSFYNNEISEKSEIFDDQFSVERPDGSNFTLKIRSTKLEDSAMYFCAVESVGSYEQYFGPGTRLTVT.

The rearrangement joins TRBV11-3 to TRBJ2-5; a weak D match, TRBD2 (6 bases). Trimming took off 2 bases at V and 1 base at J, with 11 bases between the two ends. The germline V gene has CDR1 SGHNT and CDR2 YENEEA. This CDR3 is 15 amino acids long. The CDR3 sequence: CASSLRGEAQETQYF. CDR3 bases: TGTGCCAGCAGCTTACGAGGGGAGGCCCAAGAGACCCAGTACTTC.

The chain recombines TRBV5-1 with TRBJ1-3, with D uncertain. Germline V CDR1 and CDR2: SGHRS, YFSETQ. The V end was cut by 4 bases, the J end by 1 base, with 9 bases between. This CDR3 contains 14 residues. The CDR3: CASSDRRSGNTIYF. The CDR3 DNA reads TGCGCCAGCAGCGACCGCCGTTCTGGAAACACCATATATTTT.

The genes are TRBV23-1 and TRBJ1-5; 7 bases agree with TRBD1. TRBV23-1 counts as an open reading frame of uncertain function. CDR3 length: 21 residues. Trimming removed 0 bases from V and 0 bases from J; junction bases left unmatched: 17. DNA of the CDR3: TGCGCCAGCAGTCAATCGTTTAAAGACGGACAGGAAAATTATAGCAATCAGCCCCAGCATTTT. As protein: CASSQSFKDGQENYSNQPQHF.

The chain uses TRBV5-1 and TRBJ1-4; D remains ambiguous. Trimming stripped 1 base from V and 5 bases from J, with 12 bases between. Germline lookup yields CDR1 SGHRS and CDR2 YFSETQ. The CDR3 contains 15 residues. In DNA, the CDR3 is TGCGCCAGCAGCTTGTATGTCGGTAACAATGAAAAACTGTTTTTT. Amino acid sequence: CASSLYVGNNEKLFF.

The sample holds a few counts of this clone. V usage is TRBV6-8 and J usage is TRBJ1-6; 7 nucleotides match TRBD1. This CDR3 spans 15 amino acids. V gave up 8 bases and J gave up 0 bases; unmatched junction bases: 4. Germline V CDR1 and CDR2: MNHGY, SAAAGT. The CDR3 bases are TGTGCCAGCTTCAGGGGGGTCTCCTATAATTCACCCCTCCACTTT. This encodes CASFRGVSYNSPLHF.

This clone is termed medium-sized. This sequence joins TRBV11-3 and TRBJ1-1; tentative D call: TRBD1 (6 bases). This CDR3 has 14 residues. V dropped 2 bases and J dropped 3 bases, with 10 bases sitting between them. Germline CDR1 is SGHNT and CDR2 is YENEEA. CDR3 coding DNA: TGTGCCAGCAGCTTAAAGGGGGGGCACACTGAAGCTTTCTTT. It translates to CASSLKGGHTEAFF.

V usage is TRBV5-1 and J usage is TRBJ1-1, with D possibly TRBD1 on 5 matching bases. In germline, CDR1 is SGHRS, CDR2 YFSETQ. The V and J ends lost 4 bases and 1 base respectively, with 14 bases between them. The CDR3 length is 15 residues. CDR3 DNA sequence: TGCGCCAGCAGCCCCACGACAGTTAGGAACACTGAAGCTTTCTTT. Translating it yields CASSPTTVRNTEAFF.